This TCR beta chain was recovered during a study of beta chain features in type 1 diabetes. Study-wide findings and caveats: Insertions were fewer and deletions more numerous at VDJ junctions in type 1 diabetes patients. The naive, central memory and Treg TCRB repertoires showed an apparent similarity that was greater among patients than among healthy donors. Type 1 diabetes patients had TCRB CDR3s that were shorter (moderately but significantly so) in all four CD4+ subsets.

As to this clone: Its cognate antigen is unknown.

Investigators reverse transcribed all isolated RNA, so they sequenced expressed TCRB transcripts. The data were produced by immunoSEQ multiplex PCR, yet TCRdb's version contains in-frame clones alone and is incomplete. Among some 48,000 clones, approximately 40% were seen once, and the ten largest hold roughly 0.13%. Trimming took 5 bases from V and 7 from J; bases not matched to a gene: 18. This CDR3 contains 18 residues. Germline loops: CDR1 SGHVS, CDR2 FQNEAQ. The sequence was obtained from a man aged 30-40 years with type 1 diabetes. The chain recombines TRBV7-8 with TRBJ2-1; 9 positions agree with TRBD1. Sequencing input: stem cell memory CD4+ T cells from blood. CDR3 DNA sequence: TGTGCCAGCAGCCCCCAAGCTCCCCAGACAGGGGGGTGGAATGAGCAGTTCTTC. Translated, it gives CASSPQAPQTGGWNEQFF.